This T cell receptor (beta chain) derives from a study of blood T cell repertoires in COVID-19. Looking at the study overall: The study drew acute and convalescent COVID-19 samples from the United States, Italy and Spain. In each case, the material was cDNA or gDNA derived from T cells, B-cell-depleted T cells, or PBMCs.

Original handling: Using reference gene primer amplification, nucleated cell counts were estimated. Profiling relied on immunoSEQ multiplex PCR, and the TCRdb table lists in-frame clones only, not all of them. V, J and clone size were drawn from that table, and D and trimming were deduced from the DNA. Of approximately 290,000 clones listed, around nine tenths are singletons. CDR1 and CDR2 (germline): LNHDA, SQIVND (reference sequence). V gave up 5 bases and J gave up 2 bases; unmatched junction bases: 5. This CDR3 is built from 14 residues. The material sequenced was peripheral blood. This clonotype was sampled from a man aged 25 to 40 with acute or convalescent COVID-19. The chain uses TRBV19 and TRBJ1-1, with 7 nucleotides matching TRBD1. CDR3: CASSGGQSNTEAFF. The DNA for the CDR3 is TGTGCCAGTAGTGGGGGACAGAGTAACACTGAAGCTTTCTTT.